The TCR beta chain under discussion was sequenced for a study of blood T cell repertoires in COVID-19. Some clones are missing from TCRdb's copy, which holds only in-frame ones; the method was immunoSEQ multiplex PCR. The repertoire holds 260,000 or so clones, with 65% to 90% as singletons. This clone came up once. After removal of 5 bases from V and 3 bases from J, the junction contained 6 bases not matched to a gene. This CDR3 is 15 amino acids long. The germline gives CDR1 MNHEY, CDR2 SVGEGT. This chain links TRBV6-2 or TRBV6-3 with TRBJ2-3; 9 bases line up with TRBD1. The sequencing input was peripheral blood. The clonotype was recovered from a woman between 65 and 79 years old with acute or convalescent COVID-19. In nucleotides, the CDR3 is TGTGCCAGCAGTCCGGGGACAGGGAGAACAGATACGCAGTATTTT. It encodes CASSPGTGRTDTQYF.